Listed below are T cell receptor beta chains from one sample, sequenced in a study of beta chain features in type 1 diabetes. The method was immunoSEQ multiplex PCR; TCRdb's version includes in-frame clones alone and lacks a portion of them. In the table there are under 800,000 clones, about 14% of which are singletons. Sample: naive CD4+ T cells from blood. The receptors come from a man between 18 and 35 years old in good health. Each CDR3 is given with its conserved first and last residue.

>TRBV7-2|TRBJ1-5
CASSWTRGGNQPQHF
>TRBV7-2|TRBJ1-5
CASSRARTGQGTQPQHF
>TRBV6-5|TRBJ1-2
CASSFTLTATYGYTF
>TRBV19|TRBJ2-1
CASSMTGNNEQFF
>TRBV7-2|TRBJ2-7
CASSPQGLAGATQYF
>TRBV6-6|TRBJ2-7
CASSSTGEGYEQYF
>TRBV2|TRBJ2-4
CASGRLGSTLAKNIQYF
>TRBV4-2|TRBJ1-2
CASSQDGVGVYGYTF
>TRBV6-1|TRBJ2-7
CASRGESYEQYF
>TRBV5-1|TRBJ1-1
CASYSGRPMNTEAFF
>TRBV5-4|TRBJ1-1
CASSKGQHTDTEAFF
>TRBV27|TRBJ2-3
CASSLLGGGGISTQYF
>TRBV5-1|TRBJ1-2
CASSSDSAFYGYTF
>TRBV11-3|TRBJ2-3
CASSSARGTDTQYF
>TRBV7-2|TRBJ2-1
CASALAGGVSREQFF
>TRBV15|TRBJ2-2
CATSRDFVSGELFF
>TRBV6-1|TRBJ2-7
CASSDAGEQYF
>TRBV27|TRBJ2-1
CASSRRRDTYNEQFF
>TRBV5-1|TRBJ1-6
CASSSGQGGSHPPTLHF
>TRBV5-1|TRBJ1-3
CASSLTPGSGTSGNTIYF
>TRBV5-1|TRBJ2-5
CASSLRTSGETQYF
>TRBV27|TRBJ2-2
CASSSRGLNTGELFF
>TRBV19|TRBJ2-7
CASSAGHYYEQYF
>TRBV25-1|TRBJ1-1
CASRPTGRGAFF
>TRBV21-1|TRBJ2-3
CASSKALAAGRFTDTQYF
>TRBV11-2|TRBJ2-5
CASSLSPQETQYF
>TRBV10-3|TRBJ1-3
CAISGTVPSGNTIYF
>TRBV7-2|TRBJ2-5
CASSPPTSSLGTQYF
>TRBV7-9|TRBJ1-1
CASSFTGVGTEAFF
>TRBV5-1|TRBJ2-1
CASSSVWEQFF
>TRBV7-3|TRBJ2-7
CASSSGVGEQYF
>TRBV9|TRBJ1-2
CASSVMSGESYGYTF
>TRBV19|TRBJ2-1
CASSIPGKYIGDSYNEQFF
>TRBV7-2|TRBJ2-1
CASSLGTEYNEQFF
>TRBV4-1|TRBJ2-7
CASSQPLGRSYEQYF
>TRBV7-2|TRBJ1-5
CASSLVAPSGQPQHF
>TRBV7-2|TRBJ1-3
CASSLGGTGTGNTIYF
>TRBV7-2|TRBJ2-5
CASSQGQGGGTQYF
>TRBV15|TRBJ1-2
CATSRGEGRYDYGYTF
>TRBV25-1|TRBJ1-6
CASSDPRQGSYNSPLHF
>TRBV18|TRBJ2-3
CASSPRQATSTDTQYF
>TRBV4-1|TRBJ1-2
CASSQVGDGYTF
>TRBV7-9|TRBJ1-5
CASSLGTGANQPQHF
>TRBV4-1|TRBJ2-3
CASRALAGPRGDTQYF
>TRBV2|TRBJ1-2
CASSEQALFGGYTF
>TRBV5-1|TRBJ2-1
CASSLGQGYNEQFF
>TRBV7-9|TRBJ2-5
CASSLGSGRETQYF
>TRBV20-1|TRBJ2-1
CSARVWGEQFF
>TRBV7-2|TRBJ2-2
CASSLAQGWTGELFF
>TRBV5-1|TRBJ1-4
CASSYRDRGTKLFF
>TRBV5-1|TRBJ2-7
CASSSSDRGWIYEQYF
>TRBV20-1|TRBJ1-2
CSASTSYGYTF
>TRBV6-5|TRBJ1-1
CASSYDGRADTEAFF